This T cell receptor beta chain was profiled in a study of blood T cells in healthy people across ages. Study-level points and caveats: Unsorted PBMC material precluded a definitive naive versus antigen-experienced comparison.

This CDR3 has 16 amino acids. Trimming took 1 base from V and 2 from J, leaving 9 bases between them. Per the germline V gene, CDR1 is SEHNR and CDR2 is FQNEAQ (reference sequence). A J-beta primer mix and a sample-barcoded 5' primer were used in a second PCR of roughly 7 to 12 cycles. TCRdb fed the 5' RACE reads into MiXCR, producing one record per CDR3 protein. This sample has roughly 720,000 distinct CDR3 sequences, with about 53% found just once. As for this clonotype: Its antigen is unknown.

Samples each yielded at least 6 micrograms of total RNA. J is TRBJ1-6 and V is TRBV7-9; D remains unclear. The TCR was taken from a man at least 80 years old in good health. Sample: blood. The CDR3 sequence: CASSLGGGPYNSPLHF. CDR3 in DNA: TGTGCCAGCAGCTTAGGAGGTGGACCCTATAATTCACCCCTCCACTTT.